This T cell receptor beta chain was identified during a study of CD8+CD57+ T cells in acquired aplastic anemia. On the study more broadly: Mean DNA quantity obtained from sorted CD4+ and CD8+ cells was about 3.2 ug.

Study-wide results and caveats: The same twenty-nine CD8+ CDR3 sequences occurred in patients and in controls.

The V gene lost 6 bases and the J gene lost 4 bases, with 13 bases spanning the gap. The length of the CDR3 is 14 residues. Germline CDR1 SEHNR, CDR2 FQNEAQ (reference sequence). Only one count was recorded for this clonotype. The target antigen is unknown. In patients chosen for sequencing, flow cytometry had shown CD8+CD57+ cell expansion. Everyone among the patients had severe acquired aplastic anemia. Patients were untreated when blood was sampled. The template for TCR beta VDJ and CDR3 sequence profiling was genomic DNA. Via MiXCR, TCRdb re-called the reads, giving one row per CDR3 protein. Of approximately 80,000 distinct CDR3 sequences detected, roughly 72% appear once; the ten largest clones hold roughly 80%.

This TCR was sampled from a human donor with aplastic anemia. Specimen: sorted CD4+, CD8+, or CD8+CD57+ T cells (not recorded which) from PBMCs. The V gene is TRBV7-9, the J gene TRBJ1-5, with TRBD1 as a possible D gene (5 bases). The CDR3 DNA reads as TGTGCCAGCAGTGAGGTGACAGCGAATCAGCCCCAGCATTTT. Translation gives CASSEVTANQPQHF.